This passage covers 25 T cell receptor beta chains from one sample sequenced in a study of T cell responses to AZD1222 COVID-19 vaccine. Clones were read by immunoSEQ multiplex PCR, and TCRdb kept only the in-frame ones, dropping some. The sample carries roughly 100,000 clones, about nine tenths recorded once. The sequencing here drew on peripheral blood, taken on day 0 of AZD1222 vaccination. The source is an adult in good health.

In this sample, this clone turned up once. The V gene is TRBV19, the J gene TRBJ1-5; D is unresolved. V was cut by 3 bases and J by 6 bases, with 12 bases left in between. In germline, CDR1 is LNHDA, CDR2 SQIVND (reference sequence). CDR3 size: 14 residues. In DNA, the CDR3 is TGTGCCAGTAGTATGGAAAGGGTCAGTCAGCCCCAGCATTTT. As protein: CASSMERVSQPQHF.

This clone turned up a few times. V gene TRBV5-1 combines with J gene TRBJ1-5; D uncertain. The CDR3 is made up of 15 amino acids. Germline V CDR1 and CDR2: SGHRS, YFSETQ. V lost 2 bases and J 1 base, leaving 10 bases between the germline ends. The CDR3 loop is CASSFDGFSNQPQHF. The CDR3 region has the DNA TGCGCCAGCAGCTTCGACGGGTTCAGCAATCAGCCCCAGCATTTT. Full variable domain (outside the CDR3, taken from reference TRBV5-1 and TRBJ1-5): KAGVTQTPRYLIKTRGQQVTLSCSPISGHRSVSWYQQTPGQGLQFLFEYFSETQRNKGNFPGRFSGRQFSNSRSEMNVSTLELGDSALYLCASSFDGFSNQPQHFGDGTRLSIL.

V is TRBV19 and J is TRBJ2-7; no clear D gene. The germline gives CDR1 LNHDA, CDR2 SQIVND (reference sequence). Trimming shortened V by 5 bases and J by 3 bases, and 17 bases separated the two germline ends. CDR3 length equals 15 residues. CDR3 sequence (DNA): TGTGCCAGTAGTTGGGTTTTTTCGAAGGACTACGAGCAGTACTTC. Translation gives CASSWVFSKDYEQYF.

The chain has TRBV2 and TRBJ2-7; 7 nucleotides line up with TRBD1. Germline V gene data show CDR1 as SNHLY and CDR2 as FYNNEI. The CDR3 is 13 amino acids. The junction had 4 bases not matched to a gene; V was cut back by 7 bases and J by 1 base. The CDR3 nucleotides are TGTGCCAGCACACGACAGGGATCCTACGAGCAGTACTTC. Amino acids: CASTRQGSYEQYF.

The gene calls are TRBV4-1 and TRBJ1-4, with a tentative D call TRBD1 (5 bases). The CDR3 is 15 residues long. CDR1 is MGHRA, CDR2 YSYEKL, per germline. Trimming pared 8 bases from V and 8 bases from J, leaving 21 bases between. The CDR3 DNA is TGCGCCAGCTCCCGCACGGGACGCACTGGAGAAAAACTGTTTTTT. It encodes CASSRTGRTGEKLFF.

The rearrangement uses TRBV2 and TRBJ2-3; D possibly matches TRBD1 or TRBD2 (6 bases each). V shed 6 bases and J shed 0 bases, with 13 bases lying between them. The CDR3 is made up of 15 amino acids. Germline assignment: CDR1 SNHLY and CDR2 FYNNEI. Written as DNA, the CDR3 is TGTGCCAGCAGGGGAGGACAGATGAGCACAGATACGCAGTATTTT. Its translation is CASRGGQMSTDTQYF.

The rearrangement links TRBV2 to TRBJ2-7; D is perhaps TRBD1 (5 bases). CDR3 length: 14 residues. Germline loops: CDR1 SNHLY, CDR2 FYNNEI. V was trimmed by 6 bases and J by 3 bases, leaving 15 bases between them. The CDR3 DNA follows: TGTGCCAGCAGGCAGGGTTTTAAGAGCTACGAGCAGTACTTC. Protein: CASRQGFKSYEQYF.

The rearrangement uses TRBV11-3 and TRBJ2-3; TRBD1 might be the D (5 bases). The germline CDR1 and CDR2 sequences are SGHNT and YENEEA. The CDR3 has 14 residues. Trimming took off 3 bases at V and 4 bases at J, with 11 bases between the two ends. For the CDR3, the DNA is TGTGCCAGCAGCTTGGATCAGGGCTCAGATACGCAGTATTTT. This sequence encodes CASSLDQGSDTQYF.

This chain links TRBV30 with TRBJ2-2; D could derive from TRBD1 or TRBD2 (6 bases each). The CDR3 runs to 14 residues. Germline V CDR1 and CDR2: GTSNPN, SVGIG (reference sequence). V was cut by 6 bases and J by 4 bases, with 15 bases left in between. For the CDR3, the DNA is TGTGCCTGTGGTGGGGGGCCTTCCACCGGGGAGCTGTTTTTT. Translating gives CACGGGPSTGELFF.

V and J are TRBV4-2 and TRBJ2-3; 11 bases fit TRBD2. V lost 0 bases and J lost 5; bases outside the gene matches: 7. The CDR3 has 17 amino acids. CDR1 is LGHNA, CDR2 YNFKEQ, per germline. CDR3 residues: CASSQESLAGGGDTQYF. The CDR3, as DNA: TGTGCCAGCAGCCAAGAGTCTCTAGCGGGGGGCGGAGATACGCAGTATTTT.

This chain uses TRBV20-1 with TRBJ1-4; TRBD1 might be the D (5 bases). The V gene's germline CDR1 is DFQATT and CDR2 SNEGSKA (reference sequence). The CDR3 is 13 residues long. The ends were cut back, 3 bases at V and 5 bases at J, with 10 bases in the middle. The CDR3 region is CSASTGGNEKLFF. The CDR3 DNA sequence: TGCAGTGCTAGTACCGGGGGAAATGAAAAACTGTTTTTT.

This chain links TRBV21-1 with TRBJ2-6; the table calls TRBD1, which could not be checked here. TRBV21-1 is annotated as a pseudogene. The CDR3 is made up of 17 amino acids. CDR3 in DNA: TGTGCCAGCAGCAAAAAATGGGCAGGATGTGGGGCCAACGTCCTGACTTTC. Translation gives CASSKKWAGCGANVLTF.

V usage is TRBV6-1 and J usage is TRBJ2-7; D unclear. The CDR3 is 16 residues long. Germline V gene sequence: CDR1 MNHNS, CDR2 SASEGT. The ends were cut back, 4 bases at V and 2 bases at J, with 18 bases in the middle. The CDR3 sequence is CASSASLDTSTYEQYF. CDR3 sequence (DNA): TGTGCCAGCAGTGCCAGCCTCGACACGAGCACCTACGAGCAGTACTTC.

This sequence joins TRBV7-2 and TRBJ2-5; D remains unclear. CDR1 SGHTA and CDR2 FQGNSA come from the germline V gene. The CDR3 spans 14 residues. V dropped 2 bases and J dropped 4 bases, with 11 bases sitting between them. CDR3 sequence: CASSLSGFRETQYF. CDR3 bases: TGTGCCAGCAGCTTATCCGGTTTTCGAGAGACCCAGTACTTC.

The chain recombines TRBV4-1 with TRBJ1-5; the D gene is possibly TRBD1 (6 bases). There are 14 residues in the CDR3. The ends were cut back, 1 base at V and 4 bases at J, with 8 bases in the middle. Per germline, CDR1 MGHRA and CDR2 YSYEKL. CDR3 region: CASSQGRGNQPQHF. In DNA, the CDR3 is TGCGCCAGCAGCCAAGGCAGGGGTAATCAGCCCCAGCATTTT.

With respect to this clone: At the DNA level, this CDR3 is encoded by other sequences in the same sample as well. The chain carries TRBV4-1 and TRBJ2-2; D not resolved. The CDR3 covers 15 residues. V was trimmed by 2 bases and J by 1 base, leaving 8 bases between them. Germline assignment: CDR1 MGHRA and CDR2 YSYEKL. The CDR3 here is CASSQPWENTGELFF. The CDR3 nucleotides read TGCGCCAGCAGCCAACCTTGGGAGAACACCGGGGAGCTGTTTTTT.

V and J are TRBV2 and TRBJ2-5; 9 nucleotides match TRBD2. The germline gives CDR1 SNHLY, CDR2 FYNNEI. CDR3 length: 16 amino acids. The V segment lost 6 bases and the J segment 2 bases; nucleotides outside the gene matches: 10. The CDR3 bases are TGTGCCAGCAGCGCTGATCCTAGCGGGAATCAAGAGACCCAGTACTTC. It yields the protein CASSADPSGNQETQYF. Drawing the rest from reference TRBV2 and TRBJ2-5, the complete variable domain is EPEVTQTPSHQVTQMGQEVILRCVPISNHLYFYWYRQILGQKVEFLVSFYNNEISEKSEIFDDQFSVERPDGSNFTLKIRSTKLEDSAMYFCASSADPSGNQETQYFGPGTRLLVL.

The V call is TRBV5-1, the J call TRBJ1-2; D may be TRBD1 (6 bases). The CDR3 has 15 residues. Trimming took off 4 bases at V and 7 bases at J, with 20 bases between the two ends. Germline V gene sequence: CDR1 SGHRS, CDR2 YFSETQ. CDR3 bases: TGCGCCAGCAGCCTGAGGGGGGGAGACGCTCTTGGCTACACCTTC. This codes for CASSLRGGDALGYTF.

The chain combines TRBV18 with TRBJ2-4; D might be TRBD1 (6 bases). The ends were cut back, 1 base at V and 3 bases at J, with 10 bases in the middle. This CDR3 is 15 amino acids long. Germline loops: CDR1 KGHSH, CDR2 LQKENI. CDR3 amino acids: CASSPREGGKNIQYF. The CDR3 DNA reads TGTGCCAGCTCACCACGGGAAGGGGGCAAAAACATTCAGTACTTC.

The chain has TRBV7-2 and TRBJ2-7, with D perhaps matching TRBD2 (6 bases). Germline CDR1 SGHTA, CDR2 FQGNSA. This CDR3 has 17 residues. The germline V and J ends were trimmed by 2 bases and 2 bases, with 19 bases remaining between them. CDR3 nucleotides: TGTGCCAGCAGCTTAAGGTGGGCGGGGAGCTCCACCTACGAGCAGTACTTC. Residues: CASSLRWAGSSTYEQYF.

The rearrangement uses TRBV19 and TRBJ1-1; a weak D match, TRBD1 (5 bases). Germline loops: CDR1 LNHDA, CDR2 SQIVND (reference sequence). The CDR3 spans 14 residues. The ends were cut back, 7 bases at V and 2 bases at J, with 14 bases in the middle. This chain's CDR3 is CASKTRDLNTEAFF. The CDR3 DNA reads TGTGCCAGTAAGACCCGGGACTTAAACACTGAAGCTTTCTTT.

The chain uses TRBV4-2 and TRBJ2-3; 7 bases fit TRBD2. Trimming cost V 2 bases and J 2 bases; bases outside gene matches: 4. The CDR3 length is 15 residues. From germline, CDR1 is LGHNA and CDR2 YNFKEQ. CDR3 nucleotides: TGTGCCAGCAGCCAAATACGGGGGGTCACAGATACGCAGTATTTT. Translated, it gives CASSQIRGVTDTQYF.

This chain uses TRBV5-1 with TRBJ2-5; D may match TRBD1 or TRBD2 (5 bases each). The germline gives CDR1 SGHRS, CDR2 YFSETQ. This CDR3 region has 16 residues. The V end was cut by 3 bases, the J end by 4 bases, with 19 bases between. CDR3 coding DNA: TGCGCCAGCAGCTGGGGAGCAGGGTCCAACCGAGAGACCCAGTACTTC. It codes for CASSWGAGSNRETQYF.

This clone was counted a single time. The chain links TRBV2 to TRBJ1-3; no clear D gene. Germline V lookup: CDR1 SNHLY, CDR2 FYNNEI. CDR3 length: 15 amino acids. V lost 4 bases and J lost 0, with 10 bases in between. The CDR3 here is CASSGQVFSGNTIYF. CDR3 nucleotides: TGTGCCAGCAGTGGTCAGGTATTCTCTGGAAACACCATATATTTT.

This rearrangement joins TRBV19 to TRBJ1-2, with D possibly matching TRBD1 (5 bases). This CDR3 region has 13 residues. From germline, CDR1 is LNHDA and CDR2 SQIVND (reference sequence). V gave up 9 bases and J gave up 2 bases, with 13 bases separating them. The CDR3 nucleotides read TGTGCCAGCCATAGGGACGAAAACTATGGCTACACCTTC. It codes for CASHRDENYGYTF.